The entry below describes one TCR beta chain. CDR1 and CDR2 from the germline V gene are SGHNT and YENEEA. Trimming removed 4 bases from V and 5 bases from J, with 9 bases in between. The CDR3 is 13 residues long. Assay used: immunoSEQ multiplex PCR; TCRdb lists only in-frame clones, some missing. The repertoire includes around 200,000 clones, 86% of them detected once, and about 2.2% sits in the top ten. This entry is derived from a study of blood T cell repertoires in COVID-19. This clonotype was obtained from a woman in her 50s with acute or convalescent COVID-19. Sequencing was performed on peripheral blood. This sequence joins TRBV11-3 and TRBJ2-1; D gene ambiguous. CDR3 sequence: CASSWIADNEQFF. The CDR3 coding sequence is TGTGCCAGCAGCTGGATAGCCGACAATGAGCAGTTCTTC.